Listed here are 5 T cell receptor beta chains from one sample, sequenced in a study of shared clonotypes between healthy human individuals (TCRdb year 2020). The library was prepared using the immunoSEQ multiplex PCR assay. TCRdb carries this immuneACCESS record with in-frame sequences only. Its versions omit some clonotypes, under half of them owing to an unresolved V gene in the studies checked, with the rest unexplained. For this sample there are 550,000 to 850,000 clones; around 67% appear just once. The ten largest account for 1.5% to 2% of the sample. What was sequenced was memory CD4+ T cells sorted from blood. The cell subset or site label, as the study defines it: CD45RA-negative fraction. The receptor set was obtained from a woman between 25 and 40 years old in good health.

A note on this clone: Without the conserved terminal phenylalanine or tryptophan, this CDR3 likely stems from a read error. The limits of the CDR3 on the DNA are not certain, so only TCRdb's listed CDR3 is given. The chain carries TRBV28 and TRBJ1-2; the table's D call TRBD1 went unverified against the DNA. The CDR3 sequence runs 9 residues, both termini included. The germline V gene encodes CDR1 MDHEN and CDR2 SYDVKM. CDR3 amino acids: CASSSQFNT.

This clone was detected only once. V gene TRBV11-3 combines with J gene TRBJ2-1, with 8 bases fitting TRBD2. CDR1 is SGHNT, CDR2 YENEEA, per germline. After removal of 4 bases from V and 5 bases from J, the junction contained 7 bases not matched to a gene. This CDR3 region has 15 residues. CDR3 DNA sequence: TGTGCCAGCAGCTCGGGACTAGGGGGTAACAATGAGCAGTTCTTC. Protein: CASSSGLGGNNEQFF.

The genes are TRBV29-1 and TRBJ1-2; 10 nucleotides align to TRBD1. Germline CDR1 and CDR2: SQVTM and ANQGSEA. V trimming: 0 bases; J trimming: 7 bases; junction bases outside the gene matches: 8. CDR3 size: 15 residues. CDR3 sequence (DNA): TGCAGCGTTGAAGATCAGACAGGGGGCGCGGGTGGCTACACCTTC. Its translation is CSVEDQTGGAGGYTF.

This clone was picked up a small number of times. This sequence joins TRBV2 and TRBJ1-1; the D gene is possibly TRBD1 (5 bases). Germline lookup yields CDR1 SNHLY and CDR2 FYNNEI. The CDR3 contains 15 residues. Trimming left V 7 bases short and J 0 bases short, with 15 bases between. CDR3 coding DNA: TGTGCCAGCAACGGGGCATATAGTTTGAACACTGAAGCTTTCTTT. This encodes CASNGAYSLNTEAFF.

This clone was observed at least ten times. In DNA, the CDR3 is TGCGCCAGCAGCCAAGACTTTGCGGTCGCTGGAGCTAACTATGGCTACACCTTC. Protein sequence: CASSQDFAVAGANYGYTF. V is TRBV4-1 and J is TRBJ1-2; D ambiguous. The CDR3 is 18 residues long. With 0 bases removed from V and 0 bases from J, the gap between germline ends came to 17 bases. CDR1 and CDR2 (germline): MGHRA, YSYEKL.